This T cell receptor (beta chain) is from a study of blood T cell repertoires in COVID-19 (dated by TCRdb to 2020 to 2021). Turning to the overall study: Samples covering the acute and convalescent phases of COVID-19 were provided by collaborators in the United States, Italy and Spain. The material from the prospective study consisted of cDNA or gDNA derived from T cells, B-cell-depleted T cells, or PBMCs. The dataset comprised deeply sampled blood TCRbeta repertoires from subjects exposed to, actively infected with, or recovered from COVID-19. The repertoires were released in a freely available public database meant as a resource for research on the immune response to SARS-CoV-2. Samples came from the ongoing ImmuneRACE study (first 160 participants) plus 1,254 subjects from 6 global collaborators. The sample metadata nearly always contained a de-identified subject ID, COVID-19 status, age in years and sex. Where available, HLA class I and class II types were obtained from metadata supplied by the sample provider rather than from assay-based typing.

Points the paper makes about the study in general: The quantity of clinical and demographic metadata differed by source and by participant and was supplied without curation.

In the germline V gene, CDR1 corresponds to MNHEY and CDR2 to SVGAGI. V was cut back by 4 bases and J by 3 bases, leaving a gap of 12 bases between them. Inclusive of the bounding cysteine and phenylalanine, the CDR3 is 14 residues long. Only CDR3 DNA remains: 42 bases, in frame from the first base. This clone was seen a few times. What antigen it recognizes has not been identified. No qualities accompany the bases; no much larger clone lies one base away. TCRbeta CDR3 regions were amplified from genomic DNA by means of the immunoSEQ Assay, a bias-controlled multiplex PCR. The published analysis was carried out like this. The number of nucleated cells in each sample was estimated from the amplification of reference gene primers within the assay. To quantify the absolute abundance of each unique TCRbeta CDR3 rearrangement, sequence reads were collapsed and filtered. For each sample, productive Simpson clonality was calculated by taking the square root of Simpson's diversity index across productive rearrangements. The clones in this table, taken by TCRdb from immuneACCESS, are in-frame only. Not every clone is retained; where verified, under half of the shortfall comes from an unresolved V gene, and the cause of the rest is unknown. That table furnishes V, J and clone size, whereas the DNA furnished D and trimming. The sample table records about 330,000 clones; approximately 89% of these occur just once. The ten largest account for roughly 5.3% of the sample.

Enrolling through a virtual design, the prospective study's participants ranged in age from roughly 18 to 95 years and lived across some 23 United States geographic areas. In the prospective study, participants were assigned to cohorts based on the clinical history participants reported in a screening survey and a study questionnaire. For ImmuneRACE Cohort 3, a participant was defined as recovered based on two consecutive negative NP/OP PCR tests, clearance by a healthcare professional, or resolution of symptoms. In the prospective study, whole blood, serum and a nasopharyngeal or oropharyngeal swab were collected from each participant by mobile phlebotomists. Additional blood draws and questionnaires over a 2-month period could optionally be provided by prospective study participants. Before DNA extraction, blood samples from the prospective study were shipped at room temperature or frozen.

Here the chain combines TRBV6-5 and TRBJ1-1; TRBD1 might be the D gene, on 5 matching bases. Sequenced: PBMCs or T cells enriched from blood (not recorded which). The receptor's source is a young woman who had recovered from COVID-19. The CDR3 loop reads CASSSPGGDTEAFF. The DNA is as follows: TGTGCCAGCAGTTCCCCGGGGGGGGACACTGAAGCTTTCTTT.